Below are 8 T cell receptor beta chains sequenced from a single sample in a study of siplizumab effects on memory and regulatory T cells. The data were produced by immunoSEQ multiplex PCR, yet TCRdb's version contains in-frame clones alone and is incomplete. This sample has some 65,000 clones, with 75% to 90% found just once. Input material: Tregs sorted from blood. These receptors originate from a human donor in good health.

The chain recombines TRBV11-3 with TRBJ2-1; a possible D gene is TRBD2 (6 bases). This CDR3 spans 15 amino acids. V gave up 1 base and J gave up 5 bases, with 12 bases separating them. Germline V gene data show CDR1 as SGHNT and CDR2 as YENEEA. CDR3 nucleotide sequence: TGTGCCAGCAGCTTAGCCGCGGGACCCAACAATGAGCAGTTCTTC. It yields the protein CASSLAAGPNNEQFF. The full variable domain, rest sourced from reference TRBV11-3 and TRBJ2-1, is EAGVVQSPRYKIIEKKQPVAFWCNPISGHNTLYWYLQNLGQGPELLIRYENEEAVDDSQLPKDRFSAERLKGVDSTLKIQPAELGDSAVYLCASSLAAGPNNEQFFGPGTRLTVL.

The genes are TRBV7-2 and TRBJ2-1, with 7 bases identical to TRBD2. V trimming: 5 bases; J trimming: 6 bases; junction bases outside the gene matches: 13. The V gene's germline CDR1 is SGHTA and CDR2 FQGNSA. The CDR3 is 16 amino acids. This CDR3 is CASSPIYSGRSNEQFF. CDR3 coding DNA: TGTGCCAGCAGCCCTATTTATAGCGGGCGTTCCAATGAGCAGTTCTTC.

The chain couples TRBV7-9 to TRBJ1-3; possibly TRBD1 for D (5 bases). Trimming left V 3 bases short and J 4 bases short, with 7 bases between. The CDR3 is 13 residues long. Germline V gene data show CDR1 as SEHNR and CDR2 as FQNEAQ (reference sequence). CDR3 residues: CASSFNRGNTIYF. In nucleotides, the CDR3 is TGTGCCAGCAGCTTTAACAGGGGAAACACCATATATTTT.

CDR3 nucleotides: TGTGCCAGCAGCTTAGCGGGGACCAGAGATACGCAGTATTTT. Protein sequence: CASSLAGTRDTQYF. The chain uses TRBV7-6 and TRBJ2-3; D tentatively reads TRBD1 or TRBD2 (5 bases each). V was cut by 0 bases and J by 5 bases, with 9 bases left in between. The CDR3 runs to 14 residues. Germline loops: CDR1 SGHVS, CDR2 FNYEAQ.

J is TRBJ2-5 and V is TRBV20-1, with D uncertain. Germline V lookup: CDR1 DFQATT, CDR2 SNEGSKA (reference sequence). The CDR3 covers 10 residues. V was trimmed by 3 bases and J by 7 bases, leaving 6 bases between them. CDR3 sequence: CSASVGTQYF. The CDR3 coding sequence is TGCAGTGCTAGCGTTGGGACCCAGTACTTC.

The chain carries TRBV4-2 and TRBJ2-3; 8 bases match TRBD2. Per the germline V gene, CDR1 is LGHNA and CDR2 is YNFKEQ. CDR3 length: 17 residues. J gave up 1 base and V 1 base, and 7 bases lay outside the gene matches. The CDR3 DNA sequence: TGTGCCAGCAGCCAAGCCATAGCGGGGCCCCGCACAGATACGCAGTATTTT. It specifies CASSQAIAGPRTDTQYF.

V and J are TRBV6-5 and TRBJ2-5, with 8 bases that match TRBD1. Per the germline V gene, CDR1 is MNHEY and CDR2 is SVGAGI. This CDR3 comprises 15 residues. Trimming removed 5 bases from V and 5 bases from J; junction bases left unmatched: 10. The CDR3 DNA follows: TGTGCCAGCAGTCAGACGACAGGGGCGGTGGAGACCCAGTACTTC. It is translated as CASSQTTGAVETQYF.

This clone was seen just once. The chain is built from TRBV10-3 and TRBJ2-7; 8 nucleotides align to TRBD2. The germline V gene has CDR1 ENHRY and CDR2 SYGVKD. Trimming cost V 10 bases and J 3 bases; bases outside gene matches: 14. The CDR3 spans 15 residues. CDR3 nucleotide sequence: TGTGCCAGCAGCGTTAGGGCTAGCGGGCTCTACGAGCAGTACTTC. This gives the protein CASSVRASGLYEQYF.